Shown below are 10 T cell receptor beta chains from a single sample sequenced in a study of shared clonotypes between healthy human individuals. Terminally differentiated effector memory CD45RA+ cells were excluded by CCR7 positive selection of CD45RO-negative cells. Assay used: immunoSEQ multiplex PCR; TCRdb lists only in-frame clones, some missing. This sample yields more than 2 million clones, of which about 95% are seen a single time; about 1.1% belongs to the top ten. Sequencing was performed on naive CD8+ T cells sorted from blood. These receptors were taken from a man between 18 and 29 years old in good health.

This clone occurred once. V and J are TRBV2 and TRBJ1-1; D is uncertain. The CDR3 has 13 residues. V gave up 6 bases and J gave up 0 bases, with 8 bases separating them. Germline V gene data show CDR1 as SNHLY and CDR2 as FYNNEI. The CDR3 nucleotides are TGTGCCAGCAGAGGGATAATGAACACTGAAGCTTTCTTT. This encodes CASRGIMNTEAFF.

J is TRBJ2-7 and V is TRBV6-1, with 9 bases that match TRBD2. Trimming cost V 4 bases and J 3 bases; bases outside gene matches: 7. The CDR3 runs 15 residues. CDR1 is MNHNS and CDR2 is SASEGT in the germline V gene. The CDR3 nucleotides read TGTGCCAGCAGTGCGCTCCTAGCGGGGCACTACGAGCAGTACTTC. It codes for CASSALLAGHYEQYF.

The gene calls are TRBV19 and TRBJ2-7, with TRBD1 identical over 7 bases. Germline CDR1 and CDR2: LNHDA and SQIVND (reference sequence). Trimming cost V 5 bases and J 2 bases; bases outside gene matches: 6. The length of the CDR3 is 14 residues. DNA for the CDR3: TGTGCCAGTAGTGAGACAGGGATTACCTACGAGCAGTACTTC. Translated: CASSETGITYEQYF.

V is TRBV30 and J is TRBJ1-2; D may be TRBD1 (5 bases). Germline assignment: CDR1 GTSNPN and CDR2 SVGIG (reference sequence). The CDR3 spans 14 residues. Between the trimmed V and J ends, which lost 0 bases and 5 bases, there was a span of 13 bases. In nucleotides, the CDR3 is TGTGCCTGGAGTGTCTGGGGGGAAGGTTATGGCTACACCTTC. Residues: CAWSVWGEGYGYTF. The full variable domain, completed using reference TRBV30 and TRBJ1-2, is SQTIHQWPATLVQPVGSPLSLECTVEGTSNPNLYWYRQAAGRGLQLLFYSVGIGQISSEVPQNLSASRPQDRQFILSSKKLLLSDSGFYLCAWSVWGEGYGYTFGSGTRLTVV.

The gene calls are TRBV4-1 and TRBJ2-3; D gene ambiguous. Trimming shortened V by 5 bases and J by 4 bases, and 10 bases separated the two germline ends. Germline loops: CDR1 MGHRA, CDR2 YSYEKL. The CDR3 runs 13 residues. The CDR3 bases are TGCGCCAGCAGCAAAATAGGAGCAGATACGCAGTATTTT. Translating gives CASSKIGADTQYF.

The chain is built from TRBV5-4 and TRBJ2-1; D not resolved. Germline V gene data show CDR1 as SGHNT and CDR2 as YYREEE (reference sequence). The V end was cut by 3 bases, the J end by 9 bases, with 7 bases between. The CDR3 runs to 11 residues. The DNA of the CDR3 is TGTGCCAGCAGCTCTGAGGTTGAGCAGTTCTTC. Its protein product is CASSSEVEQFF.

This clone was seen once. In DNA form, the CDR3 reads TGTGCCAGCAGCCAAGATCTTTGGGTAGCGGGGGGGCACACCGGGGAGCTGTTTTTT. Amino acid sequence: CASSQDLWVAGGHTGELFF. The rearrangement links TRBV4-2 to TRBJ2-2; TRBD2 matches 11 bases. CDR1 LGHNA and CDR2 YNFKEQ come from the germline V gene. The CDR3 extends over 19 amino acids. V gave up 0 bases and J gave up 3 bases; unmatched junction bases: 9.

The rearrangement links TRBV27 to TRBJ1-2, with 7 bases identical to TRBD1. V dropped 3 bases and J dropped 4; count of bases not matched to a gene: 11. The CDR3 is made up of 16 amino acids. CDR1 and CDR2 from the germline V gene are MNHEY and SMNVEV (reference sequence). The CDR3 coding sequence is TGTGCCAGCAGTTTCTCTCAGGGGGAAAAACGCTATGGCTACACCTTC. Translated, it gives CASSFSQGEKRYGYTF.

The chain combines TRBV4-1 with TRBJ2-3; D is undetermined. Germline CDR1 reads MGHRA; CDR2 reads YSYEKL. V gave up 1 base and J gave up 0 bases, with 11 bases separating them. The CDR3 runs to 16 residues. The CDR3 spells CASSQASIPSTDTQYF. CDR3 nucleotide sequence: TGCGCCAGCAGCCAAGCAAGCATACCTAGCACAGATACGCAGTATTTT.

The CDR3 loop is CASSMKLIYEQYF. The CDR3 DNA sequence: TGTGCCAGTAGTATGAAGCTCATCTACGAGCAGTACTTC. This chain links TRBV19 with TRBJ2-7; D is undetermined. The CDR3 contains 13 residues. V shed 3 bases and J shed 3 bases, with 9 bases lying between them. Germline loops: CDR1 LNHDA, CDR2 SQIVND (reference sequence). Filled out from reference TRBV19 and TRBJ2-7, the complete variable domain reads DGGITQSPKYLFRKEGQNVTLSCEQNLNHDAMYWYRQDPGQGLRLIYYSQIVNDFQKGDIAEGYSVSREKKESFPLTVTSAQKNPTAFYLCASSMKLIYEQYFGPGTRLTVT.